This T cell receptor beta chain was captured by sequencing in a study of radiotherapy plus CTLA-4 blockade in lung cancer. Whole-study context: Of all patients, around 18% responded objectively and 31% showed disease control. Whole-study results and caveats: The best predictor of response was reported to be early blood T cell clone dynamics, with interferon-beta. The study found tumor-derived TCR clones expanded in blood after radiotherapy plus ipilimumab.

Participants had chemo-refractory metastatic non-small-cell lung cancer and were treated with focal radiation plus ipilimumab CTLA-4 blockade. The CDR3 is 13 residues long. Germline CDR1 and CDR2: SGHNT and YYREEE (reference sequence). With 4 bases removed from V and 2 bases from J, the gap between germline ends came to 9 bases. This clone was seen more than once but under ten times. The antigen remains unidentified. Sequenced by immunoSEQ multiplex PCR; TCRdb stores in-frame clones only, minus some. Here the sample spans about 46,000 clones, about three quarters being singletons. The sequencing used peripheral blood, collected from a patient treated with radiotherapy plus ipilimumab. The clonotype was recovered from a human donor with non-small cell lung cancer whose response to radiotherapy plus ipilimumab could not be evaluated. This chain links TRBV5-4 with TRBJ2-5; no clear D. CDR3 residues: CASSPQNQETQYF. CDR3 DNA: TGTGCCAGCAGCCCCCAGAATCAAGAGACCCAGTACTTC.